This TCR beta chain came from a study of cytomegalovirus exposure and HLA in healthy donors. Study-level points and caveats: Across HLA loci, a later analysis found differing TCR association rates, with DRB1 most and HLA-C fewest. Most of the CMV-associated TCR beta chains (in a later analysis) appeared to be HLA-restricted. Earlier analysis found most TCR beta V segments productive about 87% or about 30% of the time.

Researchers ran the PCR with 60 Vbeta and 13 Jbeta primers. Some clones are missing from TCRdb's copy, which holds only in-frame ones; the method was immunoSEQ multiplex PCR. The data contain just under 80,000 clones, around three quarters of them singletons. CDR3 size: 16 residues. The germline V gene encodes CDR1 SGHNT and CDR2 YYREEE (reference sequence). V gave up 1 base and J gave up 1 base, with 14 bases separating them. On this clone: The antigen remains unidentified.

The material sequenced was PBMCs. V gene TRBV5-4 combines with J gene TRBJ2-5, with a possible D match to TRBD1 (6 bases). The clonotype originates from a man in his forties in good health and CMV-seronegative. The CDR3 DNA is TGTGCCAGCAGCTTGCTGGACTTCAGGGGCCAAGAGACCCAGTACTTC. Its translation is CASSLLDFRGQETQYF.